This is a list of T cell receptor beta chains from one sample in a study of shared clonotypes between healthy human individuals. Some clones are missing from TCRdb's copy, which holds only in-frame ones; the method was immunoSEQ multiplex PCR. The sample has about 2.4 million clones, 93% seen once. The material sequenced was naive CD4+ T cells from PBMCs. The source of these receptors is a man younger than 30 in good health. Some clones in this sample may be carry-over from other donors' samples. The CDR3 runs from the conserved cysteine through the conserved F or W. The D gene is left open where the match is weak.

d_call | v_call | cdr3_aa
TRBD1 | TRBV7-6 | CASSLELGTGTSGANVLTF
- | TRBV6-1 | CASVRGRGDGYTF
TRBD2 | TRBV27 | CASSLWGLAGGGETQYF
TRBD2 | TRBV7-8 | CASSLGLAAGVETQYF
- | TRBV6-6 | CASHGPLSGNTIYF
TRBD1 | TRBV6-5 | CASSKGGTGVTEQYF
TRBD2 | TRBV15 | CATSRDGSGRAYEQYF
- | TRBV7-3 | CASSLNSPQNTGELFF
- | TRBV7-3 | CASSVPRVSGNIQYF
- | TRBV7-2 | CASSSRRRDTQYF
TRBD2 | TRBV30 | CAWSGTSGNTDTQYF
- | TRBV6-1 | CASSETGETDTQYF
- | TRBV2 | CASSVGPTDTQYF
TRBD2 | TRBV4-2 | CASSQATSGSQETQYF
- | TRBV28 | CASSFKGNYGYTF
TRBD2 | TRBV27 | CASSFVAGGAYEQYF
- | TRBV29-1 | CSVGAGTDTQYF